The 26 T cell receptor beta chains below were found in one sample sequenced in a study of cytomegalovirus exposure and HLA in healthy donors. PCR was performed using 60 Vbeta and 13 Jbeta primers. Sequencing was performed with immunoSEQ multiplex PCR; in TCRdb, only in-frame clones are kept and a portion is missing. The clone table shows 100,000 to 150,000 clones, with the ten largest holding about 2.5%. Sequencing was done on a sample of PBMCs. Every receptor here comes from a man aged 25 to 45 in good health and CMV-seronegative.

The chain combines TRBV30 with TRBJ2-2; 8 bases agree with TRBD1. This CDR3 spans 14 amino acids. Germline V CDR1 and CDR2: GTSNPN, SVGIG (reference sequence). The ends lost 7 bases at V and 5 bases at J; junction bases unmatched: 9. CDR3 region: CAYPTGAGTGELFF. In DNA form, the CDR3 reads TGTGCCTACCCGACAGGGGCGGGTACCGGGGAGCTGTTTTTT.

The chain combines TRBV27 with TRBJ2-5; 9 bases map to TRBD2. The CDR3 runs to 19 residues. Germline CDR1 is MNHEY and CDR2 is SMNVEV (reference sequence). V shed 7 bases and J 2 bases; nucleotides not matched to a gene: 20. CDR3 sequence reads: CASMLTGTSFFRTQETQYF. The CDR3 DNA follows: TGTGCCAGCATGCTCACCGGGACTAGCTTTTTCCGCACTCAAGAGACCCAGTACTTC.

The J gene is TRBJ2-1, the V gene TRBV15, with TRBD2 as a possible D gene (5 bases). The V gene's germline CDR1 is LNHNV and CDR2 YYDKDF (reference sequence). Trimming left V 7 bases short and J 7 bases short, with 14 bases between. This CDR3 comprises 13 residues. This CDR3 reads CATTGGKVNEQFF. CDR3 DNA sequence: TGTGCCACCACCGGAGGAAAGGTGAATGAGCAGTTCTTC.

The chain recombines TRBV11-2 with TRBJ2-3, with 8 bases that match TRBD2. In germline, CDR1 is SGHAT, CDR2 FQNNGV. V trimming: 1 base; J trimming: 4 bases; junction bases outside the gene matches: 13. The CDR3 has 18 amino acids. In DNA, the CDR3 is TGTGCCAGCAGCTTAGGACGGGAGGGCCTAGGTTCCGCAGATACGCAGTATTTT. Translation: CASSLGREGLGSADTQYF.

The chain has TRBV28 and TRBJ2-7, with 12 bases lining up with TRBD1. CDR3 length equals 14 residues. The V gene's germline CDR1 is MDHEN and CDR2 SYDVKM. J was trimmed by 6 bases and V by 6 bases; bases with no gene match: 6. The CDR3 here is CASRGGTGGIEQYF. In DNA, the CDR3 is TGTGCCAGCAGGGGGGGGACAGGGGGCATCGAGCAGTACTTC.

V usage is TRBV30 and J usage is TRBJ2-3; 11 nucleotides agree with TRBD1. The CDR3 has 14 amino acids. Trimming removed 5 bases from V and 2 bases from J; junction bases left unmatched: 3. The germline gives CDR1 GTSNPN, CDR2 SVGIG (reference sequence). CDR3 bases: TGTGCCTGGCGCGGACAGGGGGCCACAGATACGCAGTATTTT. Protein product: CAWRGQGATDTQYF.

CDR3 in DNA: TGTGCCAGCGCTGGGACAGGGTCTATCTACACCTTC. The encoded protein is CASAGTGSIYTF. J is TRBJ1-2 and V is TRBV6-1, with 9 bases aligning to TRBD1. The J segment lost 10 bases and the V segment lost 8 bases, leaving 8 bases of the junction unmatched. Germline lookup yields CDR1 MNHNS and CDR2 SASEGT. The CDR3 consists of 12 residues.

The chain recombines TRBV5-1 with TRBJ1-1, with a tentative D call TRBD1 (5 bases). Trimming left V 3 bases short and J 2 bases short, with 8 bases between. CDR1 and CDR2 (germline): SGHRS, YFSETQ. The CDR3 is 13 residues long. CDR3 DNA: TGCGCCAGCAGCTGGACACTTAACACTGAAGCTTTCTTT. Translating gives CASSWTLNTEAFF.

The chain uses TRBV27 and TRBJ2-1; D is ambiguous. This CDR3 has 15 residues. The V and J ends lost 5 bases and 6 bases respectively, with 17 bases between them. CDR1 is MNHEY and CDR2 is SMNVEV in the germline V gene (reference sequence). The DNA of the CDR3 is TGTGCCAGCAGTCCCAACTCGGAGCTGGGCAATGAGCAGTTCTTC. Translating it yields CASSPNSELGNEQFF.

The chain is built from TRBV4-1 and TRBJ2-1; D might be TRBD2 (7 bases). Trimming removed 4 bases at V and 7 bases at J, with 17 bases between. The CDR3 has 15 residues. Per the germline V gene, CDR1 is MGHRA and CDR2 is YSYEKL. In nucleotides, the CDR3 is TGCGCCAGCAGCCCCGGGGGAGGGGGGAAAAATGAGCAGTTCTTC. It is translated as CASSPGGGGKNEQFF.

The chain combines TRBV11-3 with TRBJ1-1, with D possibly being TRBD1 (6 bases). Trimming stripped 9 bases from V and 0 bases from J, with 11 bases between. Germline V lookup: CDR1 SGHNT, CDR2 YENEEA. The CDR3 is 13 amino acids. The CDR3 DNA reads TGTGCCAGTTCACAGGGCATGAACACTGAAGCTTTCTTT. It specifies CASSQGMNTEAFF.

The V call is TRBV11-3, the J call TRBJ2-5; tentative D call: TRBD1 (8 bases). Germline V CDR1 and CDR2: SGHNT, YENEEA. Trimming shortened V by 5 bases and J by 2 bases, and 15 bases separated the two germline ends. The CDR3 has 15 amino acids. The CDR3 bases are TGTGCCAGCAGCACAGGGGGGGGACAGCAAGAGACCCAGTACTTC. Protein: CASSTGGGQQETQYF.

This chain uses TRBV27 with TRBJ1-1; 7 bases are shared with TRBD1. The CDR3 contains 14 residues. From germline, CDR1 is MNHEY and CDR2 SMNVEV (reference sequence). Trimming took 5 bases from V and 2 from J; bases not matched to a gene: 5. CDR3 sequence: CASSPTGINTEAFF. CDR3 bases: TGTGCCAGCAGTCCGACAGGGATCAACACTGAAGCTTTCTTT.

The rearrangement links TRBV28 to TRBJ1-1; possibly TRBD1 for D (6 bases). This CDR3 has 14 amino acids. The V and J ends lost 3 bases and 5 bases respectively, with 13 bases between them. CDR1 and CDR2 (germline): MDHEN, SYDVKM. CDR3 coding DNA: TGTGCCAGCAGTTTGGGGCCAGGGGTAACTGAAGCTTTCTTT. Amino acids: CASSLGPGVTEAFF.

The rearrangement uses TRBV7-9 and TRBJ1-5, with 7 bases matching TRBD1. The CDR3 is 12 residues long. V was pared by 8 bases and J by 4 bases, with 2 bases of the junction left unmatched. The V gene's germline CDR1 is SEHNR and CDR2 FQNEAQ (reference sequence). The CDR3 DNA is TGTGCCAGCGGGACAGCAAATCAGCCCCAGCATTTT. Protein sequence: CASGTANQPQHF.

Note on this clone: Additional DNA sequences in this sample encode the identical CDR3. The V call is TRBV14, the J call TRBJ1-1; TRBD1 matches at 7 bases. The trim removed 3 bases at V and 4 bases at J, leaving 8 bases unmatched. CDR3 length: 15 residues. Germline V CDR1 and CDR2: SGHDN, FVKESK. The CDR3 region is CASSHRTGLSTEAFF. For the CDR3, the DNA is TGTGCCAGCAGCCATCGGACAGGACTTAGCACTGAAGCTTTCTTT.

The chain uses TRBV7-9 and TRBJ1-2; D might be TRBD1 (6 bases). Germline V gene lookup returns CDR1 SEHNR and CDR2 FQNEAQ (reference sequence). V was pared by 4 bases and J by 0 bases, with 9 bases between. The CDR3 contains 14 residues. CDR3 bases: TGTGCCAGCAGCTCGGGACACCCTAACTATGGCTACACCTTC. Amino acids: CASSSGHPNYGYTF.

The chain employs TRBV27 and TRBJ1-5, with 11 bases identical to TRBD1. Per the germline V gene, CDR1 is MNHEY and CDR2 is SMNVEV (reference sequence). This CDR3 region has 17 residues. The V gene end was trimmed by 5 bases and the J gene end by 0 bases; junction bases not matched to a gene: 6. The CDR3 DNA reads TGTGCCAGCAGTCCCGGGACAGGGGGGTATAGCAATCAGCCCCAGCATTTT. Translation gives CASSPGTGGYSNQPQHF.

CDR3 loop: CASSLAGRIAGGQETQYF. CDR3 nucleotide sequence: TGTGCCAGCAGCTTAGCTGGCCGAATAGCGGGAGGGCAAGAGACCCAGTACTTC. The chain recombines TRBV7-9 with TRBJ2-5, with 11 bases identical to TRBD2. The J segment lost 2 bases and the V segment lost 0 bases, leaving 8 bases of the junction unmatched. The germline V gene has CDR1 SEHNR and CDR2 FQNEAQ (reference sequence). This CDR3 is 18 amino acids long.

The genes are TRBV4-1 and TRBJ1-2; 9 bases are shared with TRBD1. The trim removed 1 base at V and 5 bases at J, leaving 8 bases unmatched. Germline V lookup: CDR1 MGHRA, CDR2 YSYEKL. This CDR3 contains 16 residues. Here the CDR3 reads CASSQAPTGGKYGYTF. The CDR3 DNA sequence: TGCGCCAGCAGCCAAGCCCCGACAGGGGGGAAATATGGCTACACCTTC.

This chain uses TRBV27 with TRBJ2-3; TRBD1 matches 7 bases. This CDR3 is 16 amino acids long. From germline, CDR1 is MNHEY and CDR2 SMNVEV (reference sequence). The J segment lost 6 bases and the V segment lost 3 bases, leaving 12 bases of the junction unmatched. CDR3 sequence reads: CASSFNAGGERDTQYF. CDR3 DNA: TGTGCCAGCAGTTTTAACGCAGGGGGTGAAAGGGATACGCAGTATTTT.

The genes are TRBV29-1 and TRBJ2-1; the D gene is possibly TRBD1 (5 bases). Germline V lookup: CDR1 SQVTM, CDR2 ANQGSEA. The CDR3 runs 13 residues. V lost 4 bases and J 3 bases, leaving 10 bases between the germline ends. The chain's CDR3 is CSVGGRNYNEQFF. The CDR3 nucleotides read TGCAGCGTTGGGGGCAGAAACTACAATGAGCAGTTCTTC.

The V call is TRBV5-1, the J call TRBJ1-4, with 7 nucleotides matching TRBD1. The V gene's germline CDR1 is SGHRS and CDR2 YFSETQ. The CDR3 length is 20 residues. Trimming at V came to 0 bases and at J to 4 bases, leaving 18 bases not matched to a gene. CDR3: CASSLGDRVRGSANNEKLFF. CDR3 DNA: TGCGCCAGCAGCTTGGGAGACAGGGTCAGAGGGTCGGCGAATAATGAAAAACTGTTTTTT.

This chain links TRBV7-8 with TRBJ1-4; 8 positions match TRBD1. Trimming took 5 bases from V and 0 from J; bases not matched to a gene: 8. There are 17 residues in the CDR3. CDR1 SGHVS and CDR2 FQNEAQ come from the germline V gene. The CDR3 bases are TGTGCCAGCAGCCCAGACAGGGGAGTCGCAACTAATGAAAAACTGTTTTTT. It codes for CASSPDRGVATNEKLFF.

The chain is built from TRBV6-5 and TRBJ2-1; maybe TRBD2 (5 bases). The germline V gene has CDR1 MNHEY and CDR2 SVGAGI. There are 12 residues in the CDR3. The germline V and J ends were trimmed by 2 bases and 7 bases, with 6 bases remaining between them. CDR3 sequence: CASSYEGNEQFF. The CDR3 nucleotides read TGTGCCAGCAGTTACGAGGGAAATGAGCAGTTCTTC.

This sequence joins TRBV28 and TRBJ1-4; 8 bases fit TRBD1. There are 13 residues in the CDR3. V was pared by 6 bases and J by 7 bases, with 4 bases of the junction left unmatched. The germline gives CDR1 MDHEN, CDR2 SYDVKM. This chain's CDR3 is CASRGRGREKLFF. CDR3 nucleotides: TGTGCCAGCAGGGGCAGGGGGCGTGAAAAACTGTTTTTT.